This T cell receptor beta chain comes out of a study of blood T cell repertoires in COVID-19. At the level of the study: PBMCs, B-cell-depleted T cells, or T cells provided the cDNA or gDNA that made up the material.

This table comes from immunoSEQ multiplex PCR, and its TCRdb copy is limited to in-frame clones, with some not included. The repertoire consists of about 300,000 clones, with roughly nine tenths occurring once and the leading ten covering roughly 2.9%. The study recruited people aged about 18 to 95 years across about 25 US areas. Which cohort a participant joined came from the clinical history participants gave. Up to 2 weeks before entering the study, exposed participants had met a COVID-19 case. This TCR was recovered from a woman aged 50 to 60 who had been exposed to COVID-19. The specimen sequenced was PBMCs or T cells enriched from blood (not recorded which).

CDR3 DNA sequence: TGTGCCAGCACCGCGGACAGGTTTATTCAAAGCTCCTATAATTCACCCCTCCACTTT. It specifies CASTADRFIQSSYNSPLHF. The chain employs TRBV5-6 and TRBJ1-6; 7 bases map to TRBD1. This CDR3 comprises 19 residues. The V gene end was trimmed by 6 bases and the J gene end by 0 bases; junction bases not matched to a gene: 15. Germline loops: CDR1 SGHDT, CDR2 YYEEEE.